These 12 T cell receptor beta chains came from one sample sequenced in a study of human T cells and chemical hapten exposure. Documented time point: pre-sensitization, week 0. Treatment noted: therapeutic diphenylcyclopropenone sensitization with weekly scalp DPC. TCRdb independently ran MiXCR on the RACE reads; one entry per CDR3 protein. The sample has 65,000 to 90,000 distinct CDR3 sequences, around 15% seen once; the top ten hold 4.6%. The source material was whole blood, sampled in connection with sensitization to the hapten diphenylcyclopropenone (DPC). The receptors originated from a woman aged 45 to 65 with alopecia areata. Some clones in this sample may be carry-over from other donors' samples.

In this sample, this clonotype turned up a few times. The V call is TRBV27, the J call TRBJ2-7; 9 nucleotides match TRBD1. With V trimmed by 6 bases and J by 4 bases, 10 bases remained unmatched. Germline V gene sequence: CDR1 MNHEY, CDR2 SMNVEV (reference sequence). The CDR3 length is 15 residues. CDR3 bases: TGTGCCAGCAGAAAGCGCGGGACAGGGTTTTACGAGCAGTACTTC. Encoded protein: CASRKRGTGFYEQYF.

This clonotype showed up just a few times. The chain is built from TRBV7-2 and TRBJ2-7; TRBD2 matches 7 bases. The ends lost 5 bases at V and 4 bases at J; junction bases unmatched: 11. CDR3 length: 15 amino acids. Per germline, CDR1 SGHTA and CDR2 FQGNSA. The DNA of the CDR3 is TGTGCCAGCAGCGTCGGGGAGGGCCGCATGTACGAGCAGTACTTC. Protein: CASSVGEGRMYEQYF.

This clonotype has more than one count but fewer than ten. This sequence joins TRBV18 and TRBJ1-1, with 8 bases fitting TRBD1. Germline CDR1 KGHSH, CDR2 LQKENI. V lost 5 bases to trimming and J lost 1 base; unmatched junction nucleotides: 6. CDR3 length equals 15 residues. CDR3 sequence: CASSGNRGRNTEAFF. In nucleotides, the CDR3 is TGTGCCAGCTCAGGAAACAGGGGGAGGAACACTGAAGCTTTCTTT. The full variable domain, with the rest looked up from reference TRBV18 and TRBJ1-1, is NAGVMQNPRHLVRRRGQEARLRCSPMKGHSHVYWYRQLPEEGLKFMVYLQKENIIDESGMPKERFSAEFPKEGPSILRIQQVVRGDSAAYFCASSGNRGRNTEAFFGQGTRLTVV.

In this sample, this clonotype turned up a few times. This chain joins TRBV29-1 and TRBJ2-1; the D gene is possibly TRBD1 (6 bases). V lost 7 bases and J lost 0, with 10 bases in between. Germline V lookup: CDR1 SQVTM, CDR2 ANQGSEA. The CDR3 runs 13 residues. CDR3 protein: CSGRGGSYNEQFF. The CDR3 DNA is TGCAGCGGGAGAGGGGGCTCCTACAATGAGCAGTTCTTC.

V and J are TRBV11-2 and TRBJ2-2; D possibly corresponds to TRBD1 (6 bases). Germline values: CDR1 SGHAT, CDR2 FQNNGV. Trimming removed 7 bases from V and 7 bases from J, with 22 bases in between. The CDR3 sequence is 16 residues long. The CDR3 loop reads CASIQGPDVGVGELFF. The CDR3, as DNA: TGTGCCAGCATCCAGGGGCCCGATGTTGGTGTCGGGGAGCTGTTTTTT.

The CDR3 coding sequence is TGTGCCAGCAGCCAAGTTCCGGAGGGCGAGCAGTACTTC. This sequence encodes CASSQVPEGEQYF. The chain carries TRBV3-1 and TRBJ2-7; perhaps TRBD2 as D (6 bases). This CDR3 spans 13 amino acids. Germline lookup yields CDR1 LGHDT and CDR2 YNNKEL (reference sequence). The V gene lost 1 base and the J gene lost 6 bases, with 10 bases spanning the gap.

V and J are TRBV7-6 and TRBJ2-3; D not certain. The V end was cut by 8 bases, the J end by 2 bases, with 8 bases between. The CDR3 consists of 12 residues. The germline gives CDR1 SGHVS, CDR2 FNYEAQ. CDR3 region: CASVDNTDTQYF. CDR3 nucleotides: TGTGCCAGCGTGGATAACACAGATACGCAGTATTTT.

The CDR3 reads CATSRELTYGYTF. As DNA, the CDR3 is TGTGCCACCAGCAGAGAACTTACATATGGCTACACCTTC. The chain couples TRBV15 to TRBJ1-2; no clear D gene. CDR3 length: 13 residues. Trimming took 0 bases from V and 5 from J, leaving 7 bases between them. Germline values: CDR1 LNHNV, CDR2 YYDKDF (reference sequence).

This clonotype was recorded many times. The CDR3 region has the DNA TGTGCCACCACAGGGGGCGCGAACACTGAAGCTTTCTTT. Encoded protein: CATTGGANTEAFF. J is TRBJ1-1 and V is TRBV7-9; 9 nucleotides agree with TRBD1. The trim removed 10 bases at V and 1 base at J, leaving 4 bases unmatched. The CDR3 runs 13 residues. Germline CDR1 and CDR2: SEHNR and FQNEAQ (reference sequence).

This clonotype was picked up many times. The genes are TRBV20-1 and TRBJ2-1; D is possibly TRBD2 (6 bases). The CDR3 spans 14 residues. Germline V gene lookup returns CDR1 DFQATT and CDR2 SNEGSKA (reference sequence). V gave up 6 bases and J gave up 8 bases, with 20 bases separating them. In nucleotides, the CDR3 is TGCAGTGCAGGGGCGTCCGGGAGAAGCCATGAGCAGTTCTTC. Amino acid sequence: CSAGASGRSHEQFF.

The rearrangement uses TRBV2 and TRBJ2-1; D is unresolved. CDR1 is SNHLY and CDR2 is FYNNEI in the germline V gene. V lost 2 bases to trimming and J lost 4 bases, with 12 bases between them. This CDR3 is 15 amino acids long. The CDR3: CASSEKLVSYNEQFF. The CDR3 nucleotides read TGTGCCAGCAGTGAAAAATTAGTCAGTTACAATGAGCAGTTCTTC.

The chain links TRBV12-3 or TRBV12-4 to TRBJ1-1; D unclear. The CDR3 extends over 13 amino acids. The V and J ends lost 3 bases and 5 bases respectively, with 10 bases between them. CDR3 amino acids: CASSFGSTTEAFF. CDR3 nucleotide sequence: TGTGCCAGCAGTTTCGGAAGTACGACTGAAGCTTTCTTT.